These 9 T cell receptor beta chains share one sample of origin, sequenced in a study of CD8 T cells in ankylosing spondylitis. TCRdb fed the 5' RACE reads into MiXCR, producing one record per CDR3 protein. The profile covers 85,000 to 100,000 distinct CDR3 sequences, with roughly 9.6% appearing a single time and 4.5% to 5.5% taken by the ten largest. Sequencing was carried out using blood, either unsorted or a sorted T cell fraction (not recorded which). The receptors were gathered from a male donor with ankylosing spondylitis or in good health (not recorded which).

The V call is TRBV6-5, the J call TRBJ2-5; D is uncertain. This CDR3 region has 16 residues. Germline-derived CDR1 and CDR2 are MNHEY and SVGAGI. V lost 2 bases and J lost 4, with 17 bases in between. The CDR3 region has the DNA TGTGCCAGCAGTTACCCACCCCAGGCCGTTGGAGAGACCCAGTACTTC. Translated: CASSYPPQAVGETQYF.

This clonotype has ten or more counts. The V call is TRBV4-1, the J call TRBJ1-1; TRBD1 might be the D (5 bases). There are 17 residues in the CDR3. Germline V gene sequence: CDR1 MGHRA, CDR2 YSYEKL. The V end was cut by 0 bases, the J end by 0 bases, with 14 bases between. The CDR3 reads CASSQDWGKVMNTEAFF. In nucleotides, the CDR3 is TGCGCCAGCAGCCAAGATTGGGGGAAAGTTATGAACACTGAAGCTTTCTTT.

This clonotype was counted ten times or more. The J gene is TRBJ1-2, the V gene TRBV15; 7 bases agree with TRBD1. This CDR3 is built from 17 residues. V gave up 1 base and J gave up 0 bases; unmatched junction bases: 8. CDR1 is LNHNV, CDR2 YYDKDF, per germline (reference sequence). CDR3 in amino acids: CATSRAGQYFTNYGYTF. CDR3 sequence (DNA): TGTGCCACCAGCAGAGCGGGACAGTACTTCACTAACTATGGCTACACCTTC.

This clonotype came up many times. CDR3 nucleotides: TGTGCCAGCAGCGCGCTTATTGGCAATCAGCCCCAGCATTTT. Protein product: CASSALIGNQPQHF. The chain links TRBV2 to TRBJ1-5; D remains unclear. The CDR3 extends over 14 amino acids. The V and J ends lost 6 bases and 2 bases respectively, with 11 bases between them. The germline CDR1 and CDR2 sequences are SNHLY and FYNNEI.

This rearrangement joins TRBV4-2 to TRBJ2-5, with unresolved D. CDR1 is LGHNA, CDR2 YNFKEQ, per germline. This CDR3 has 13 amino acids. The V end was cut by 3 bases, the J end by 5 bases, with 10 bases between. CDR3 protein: CASSQSMGETQYF. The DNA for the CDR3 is TGTGCCAGCAGCCAGAGCATGGGCGAGACCCAGTACTTC.

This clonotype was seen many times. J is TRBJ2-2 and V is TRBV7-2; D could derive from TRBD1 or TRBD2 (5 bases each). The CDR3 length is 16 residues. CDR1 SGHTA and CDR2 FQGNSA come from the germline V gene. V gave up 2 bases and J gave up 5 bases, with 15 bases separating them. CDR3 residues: CASSLLVEGPTGELFF. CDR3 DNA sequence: TGTGCCAGCAGCTTACTCGTAGAGGGGCCAACCGGGGAGCTGTTTTTT.

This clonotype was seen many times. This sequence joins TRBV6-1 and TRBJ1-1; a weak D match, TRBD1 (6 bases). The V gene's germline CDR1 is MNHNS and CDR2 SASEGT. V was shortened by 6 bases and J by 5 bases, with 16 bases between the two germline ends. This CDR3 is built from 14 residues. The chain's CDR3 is CASSPNREGTEAFF. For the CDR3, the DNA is TGTGCCAGCAGCCCCAACAGGGAGGGTACTGAAGCTTTCTTT.

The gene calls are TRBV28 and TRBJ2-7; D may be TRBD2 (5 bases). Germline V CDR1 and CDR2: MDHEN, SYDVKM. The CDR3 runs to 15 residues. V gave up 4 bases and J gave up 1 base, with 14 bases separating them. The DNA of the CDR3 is TGTGCCAGCAGTTGGGGAGCCCACAGATCCTACGAGCAGTACTTC. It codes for CASSWGAHRSYEQYF.

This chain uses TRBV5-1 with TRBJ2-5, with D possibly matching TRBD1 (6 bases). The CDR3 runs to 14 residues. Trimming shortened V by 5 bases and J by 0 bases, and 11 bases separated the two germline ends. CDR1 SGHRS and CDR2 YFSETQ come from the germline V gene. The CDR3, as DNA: TGCGCCAGCAGGACAGGCGTGTACCAAGAGACCCAGTACTTC. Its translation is CASRTGVYQETQYF.